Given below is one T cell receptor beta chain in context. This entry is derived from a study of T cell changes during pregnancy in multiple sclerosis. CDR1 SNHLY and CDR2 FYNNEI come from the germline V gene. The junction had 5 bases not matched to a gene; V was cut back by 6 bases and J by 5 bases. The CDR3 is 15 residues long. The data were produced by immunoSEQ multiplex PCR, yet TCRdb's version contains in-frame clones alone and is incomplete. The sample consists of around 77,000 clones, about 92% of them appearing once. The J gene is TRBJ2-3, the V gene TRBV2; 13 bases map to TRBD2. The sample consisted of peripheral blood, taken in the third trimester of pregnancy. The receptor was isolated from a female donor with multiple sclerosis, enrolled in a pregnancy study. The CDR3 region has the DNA TGTGCCAGCAGCGTAACTAGCGGGGGGGTAGATACGCAGTATTTT. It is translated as CASSVTSGGVDTQYF.